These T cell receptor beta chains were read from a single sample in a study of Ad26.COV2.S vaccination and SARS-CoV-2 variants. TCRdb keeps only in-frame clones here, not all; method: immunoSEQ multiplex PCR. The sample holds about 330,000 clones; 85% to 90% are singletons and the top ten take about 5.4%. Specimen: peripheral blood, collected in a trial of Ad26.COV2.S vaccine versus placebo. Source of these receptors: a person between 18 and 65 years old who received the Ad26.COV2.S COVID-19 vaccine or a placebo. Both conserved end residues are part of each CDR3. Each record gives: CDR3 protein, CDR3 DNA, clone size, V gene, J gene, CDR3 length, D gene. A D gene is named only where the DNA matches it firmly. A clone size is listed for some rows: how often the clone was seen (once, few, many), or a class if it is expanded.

CASSEGLAGTDTQYF	TGTGCCAGCAGCGAGGGACTAGCGGGTACAGATACGCAGTATTTT	-	TRBV9	TRBJ2-3	15	TRBD2
CASSSRSLYGYTF	TGTGCCAGCAGTTCTCGTTCCCTTTATGGCTACACCTTC	once	TRBV12-3/TRBV12-4	TRBJ1-2	13	-
CASSGYFGLAGDGDTQYF	TGTGCCAGCAGTGGTTACTTTGGACTAGCGGGAGATGGAGATACGCAGTATTTT	-	TRBV25-1	TRBJ2-3	18	TRBD2
CASSYVGGSIEAFF	TGTGCCAGCAGCTACGTGGGAGGGAGCATTGAAGCTTTCTTT	few	TRBV5-5	TRBJ1-1	14	-
CASRQGGRAQHF	TGTGCCAGCAGACAGGGGGGTCGGGCCCAGCATTTT	-	TRBV28	TRBJ1-5	12	TRBD1
CASSLRQGFKPQHF	TGTGCCAGCAGTTTAAGGCAGGGTTTTAAGCCCCAGCATTTT	few	TRBV28	TRBJ1-5	14	-
CASSIGGVVNSPLHF	TGTGCCAGTAGTATAGGGGGTGTAGTTAATTCACCCCTCCACTTT	-	TRBV19	TRBJ1-6	15	-
CASSYSTGSSGNTIYF	TGTGCCAGCAGTTACTCGACGGGGAGCTCTGGAAACACCATATATTTT	-	TRBV6-5	TRBJ1-3	16	-
CASSPIRFADTQYF	TGTGCCAGCAGCCCTATTAGATTCGCAGATACGCAGTATTTT	-	TRBV5-4	TRBJ2-3	14	-
CAISEGGTYNEQFF	TGTGCCATCAGTGAAGGTGGGACCTACAATGAGCAGTTCTTC	-	TRBV10-3	TRBJ2-1	14	-
CASSPQGMTEAFF	TGTGCCAGCAGCCCACAGGGTATGACTGAAGCTTTCTTT	-	TRBV13	TRBJ1-1	13	-
CASSPGTSAYTQYF	TGTGCCAGCAGCCCCGGGACTAGCGCCTATACGCAGTATTTT	-	TRBV3-1/TRBV3-2	TRBJ2-3	14	TRBD2
CASSQQAGHQEAFF	TGTGCCAGCAGCCAACAGGCGGGACACCAGGAAGCTTTCTTT	-	TRBV3-1/TRBV3-2	TRBJ1-1	14	-
CASTWAGGRDEQFF	TGTGCTTCAACCTGGGCGGGAGGGCGCGATGAGCAGTTCTTC	-	TRBV19	TRBJ2-1	14	TRBD2
CASSLDGDTIYF	TGTGCCAGCAGCTTAGATGGGGACACCATATATTTT	-	TRBV7-9	TRBJ1-3	12	-
CASNSPPGQGRNQPQHF	TGTGCCAGTAATTCACCCCCGGGACAGGGGAGGAATCAGCCCCAGCATTTT	-	TRBV19	TRBJ1-5	17	TRBD1
CASSLAPPATNEKLFF	TGCGCCAGCAGCTTGGCCCCCCCTGCAACTAATGAAAAACTGTTTTTT	-	TRBV5-1	TRBJ1-4	16	-
CASVRTGRIEQYF	TGTGCCAGCGTTCGAACAGGGAGAATTGAGCAGTACTTC	-	TRBV2	TRBJ2-7	13	-
CASSLVTNTEAFF	TGCGCCAGCAGCTTAGTTACCAACACTGAAGCTTTCTTT	-	TRBV5-1	TRBJ1-1	13	-
CASSLWSTSGLVETQYF	TGTGCCAGCAGTTTATGGTCGACTAGCGGGTTGGTGGAGACCCAGTACTTC	-	TRBV28	TRBJ2-5	17	TRBD2
CASSQDVVAGTSTDTQYF	TGTGCCAGCAGCCAAGATGTCGTGGCGGGGACCAGCACAGATACGCAGTATTTT	-	TRBV4-2	TRBJ2-3	18	-
CASSQATPDFLDKGYTF	TGTGCCAGCAGCCAAGCTACCCCGGACTTCCTTGATAAGGGCTACACCTTC	-	TRBV3-1/TRBV3-2	TRBJ1-2	17	-
CSASNPMNTEAFF	TGCAGTGCTAGTAACCCAATGAACACTGAAGCTTTCTTT	-	TRBV20-1	TRBJ1-1	13	-